This TCR beta chain was captured in a study of blood T cells in healthy people across ages. Alongside a J-beta primer mix, a sample-barcoded 5' primer served in a second PCR lasting roughly 6 to 11 cycles. TCRdb reprocessed the 5' RACE reads via MiXCR and lists one record per CDR3 protein. This repertoire shows hundreds of thousands of distinct CDR3 sequences, roughly 60% found once; its top ten account for roughly 20%. Germline CDR1 and CDR2: ENHRY and SYGVKD. The CDR3 covers 14 residues. Trimming pared 4 bases from V and 3 bases from J, leaving 13 bases between. This sequence originates from a young man in good health. Material: blood. The chain couples TRBV10-3 to TRBJ2-7; TRBD1 might be the D (5 bases). DNA of the CDR3: TGTGCCATCAGTGCAATAGGGGTGGTCTACGAGCAGTACTTC. Translating it yields CAISAIGVVYEQYF.